The sequence of this T cell receptor (beta chain) was determined in a study of blood T cell repertoires in COVID-19. Study information: Sources were T cells, B-cell-depleted T cells, or PBMCs; the material itself was cDNA or gDNA.

The CDR3 extends over 13 amino acids. Trimming cost V 5 bases and J 4 bases, with 12 bases left between them. As handled by the study authors: For nucleated cells, counts were estimated from reference gene primer amplification. The assay was immunoSEQ multiplex PCR, and TCRdb's table has in-frame clones only and misses some. D and trimming were read from the DNA, whereas the V and J calls and clone size are those reported in that table. The table has approximately 230,000 clones, 65% to 85% seen once. Input material: peripheral blood. This sequence originates from a woman in her thirties or forties with active or convalescent COVID-19. This chain connects TRBV12-3 or TRBV12-4 to TRBJ2-7; maybe TRBD2 (5 bases). The CDR3 nucleotides are TGTGCCAGCAGTCCCCCCCGGGGATACGAGCAGTACTTC. It specifies CASSPPRGYEQYF.